This is a list of T cell receptor beta chains from one sample in a study of cytomegalovirus exposure and HLA in healthy donors. Data came from immunoSEQ multiplex PCR; TCRdb stores just in-frame clones and leaves some out. The data show over 120,000 clones, more than 75% seen once. Material: PBMCs. These receptors were taken from a man aged 50 or older in good health and CMV-seronegative. Each CDR3 is given with its conserved first and last residue. D genes are given only for firm matches. Expanded clones get a size class; other rows say once, few or many, or leave the size out.

cdr3_nt	cdr3_aa	clone_size	v_call	j_call	d_call
TGCGCCAGCAGCTTAAGGGACACGACAACGAACACTGAAGCTTTCTTT	CASSLRDTTTNTEAFF	few	TRBV5-1	TRBJ1-1	.
TGTGCCAGCAGCCCGGACACAGGGGGCGTGTATTCACCCCTCCACTTT	CASSPDTGGVYSPLHF	.	TRBV7-9	TRBJ1-6	TRBD1
TGTGCCAGCAGTGAAAAGGGCAGGGGATTGACAGATACGCAGTATTTT	CASSEKGRGLTDTQYF	.	TRBV25-1	TRBJ2-3	.
TGTGCCACCAGCAGAGAGGGGGAAGGACAGCCTAATTCCTACGAGCAGTACTTC	CATSREGEGQPNSYEQYF	.	TRBV15	TRBJ2-7	.
TGCGCCAGCAGCCAACAGGGGGCTGGCTATGGCTACACCTTC	CASSQQGAGYGYTF	.	TRBV5-1	TRBJ1-2	TRBD1
TGTGCCAGCAAGGATAGCGGGGTCACCTACGAGCAGTACTTC	CASKDSGVTYEQYF	.	TRBV2	TRBJ2-7	TRBD2
TGTGCCAGCAGCCAACTAGCGGGGGCCTACAATGAGCAGTTCTTC	CASSQLAGAYNEQFF	few	TRBV4-2	TRBJ2-1	TRBD2
TGTGCCAGCAGCGTACAGGGAGGGAGCACAGATACGCAGTATTTT	CASSVQGGSTDTQYF	.	TRBV7-3	TRBJ2-3	.
TGTGCCACGTCAGCGGGACATGGTAGCGAGCAGTACTTC	CATSAGHGSEQYF	.	TRBV9	TRBJ2-7	.
TGTGCCAGCAGTGGGAATCCGGGACAGGGGCCAGATACGCAGTATTTT	CASSGNPGQGPDTQYF	.	TRBV6-1	TRBJ2-3	TRBD1
TGCGCCAGCAGCTTGGTACCGGTCGCTGAAGCTTTCTTT	CASSLVPVAEAFF	.	TRBV5-1	TRBJ1-1	.
TGTGCCAGCCGAGACGGACAGGGGTACAATGAGCAGTTCTTC	CASRDGQGYNEQFF	.	TRBV4-2	TRBJ2-1	TRBD1
TGTGCCAGCAGCGTAGTACAGGGGTCCTACAATGAGCAGTTCTTC	CASSVVQGSYNEQFF	.	TRBV9	TRBJ2-1	TRBD1
TGCGCCAGCAGCCAAGAAGCATTAGCGGGGGGAAACAGGGGGGAGCTGTTTTTT	CASSQEALAGGNRGELFF	.	TRBV4-1	TRBJ2-2	TRBD2
TGTGCCACCAGGCGAGGACTAGGAGGCACAGATACGCAGTATTTT	CATRRGLGGTDTQYF	.	TRBV2	TRBJ2-3	TRBD2
TGTGCCAGCTCGAGGGATAACTCTGGGGCCAACGTCCTGACTTTC	CASSRDNSGANVLTF	.	TRBV5-4	TRBJ2-6	.
TGTGCCAGCAGCCCCCCCTGGGGGGATAATTCACCCCTCCACTTT	CASSPPWGDNSPLHF	.	TRBV7-9	TRBJ1-6	.
TGTGCCTGGACTCTCAGAGTCGGGGTTAGGTGGACTGAAGCTTTCTTT	CAWTLRVGVRWTEAFF	.	TRBV30	TRBJ1-1	.
TGCGCCAGCAGCTTCCCGGACACAGCGAACACCGGGGAGCTGTTTTTT	CASSFPDTANTGELFF	.	TRBV5-1	TRBJ2-2	.
TGCGCCAGCAGCTTGGCCCCGGGAGCAACCGGGGAGCTGTTTTTT	CASSLAPGATGELFF	.	TRBV5-1	TRBJ2-2	.
TGTGCCAGCAGCTCCCTACGTTATGGCTACACCTTC	CASSSLRYGYTF	.	TRBV6-5	TRBJ1-2	.
TGTGCCAGCAGTTATAGCTTCCCAGGGTCCTTGAATGAGCAGTTCTTC	CASSYSFPGSLNEQFF	.	TRBV6-6	TRBJ2-1	.
TGTGCCAGCAGCTTGTGGGACAGGGGAGGCAATCAGCCCCAGCATTTT	CASSLWDRGGNQPQHF	few	TRBV5-6	TRBJ1-5	TRBD1
TGTGCCAGCTCACCCGGGGGAGAGACCCAGTACTTC	CASSPGGETQYF	.	TRBV18	TRBJ2-5	.
TGTGCCAGCAGCCACAGGGGGCACACTGAAGCTTTCTTT	CASSHRGHTEAFF	once	TRBV9	TRBJ1-1	TRBD1
TGCGCCAGCAGCTTGGGACAGGGTGAAGCTTTCTTT	CASSLGQGEAFF	once	TRBV5-1	TRBJ1-1	TRBD1